The rows below give T cell receptor beta chains drawn from one sample of a study of beta chain features in type 1 diabetes. Method: immunoSEQ multiplex PCR; TCRdb's copy keeps in-frame clones and lacks some. The sample comprises fewer than 900,000 clones, roughly 17% of which are singletons, and around 0.02% rests with the top ten. Sequencing input: naive CD4+ T cells from blood. These receptors originate from a woman younger than 35 in good health. The CDR3 runs from the conserved cysteine through the conserved F or W. A D gene is named only where the DNA matches it firmly. Some rows mark clone size as missing; the rest say once, few, many or name a class of expanded clone.

clone_size j_call d_call v_call cdr3_nt cdr3_aa
- TRBJ2-1 - TRBV4-2 TGTGCCAGCAGCTTTTTCATCGGGAATGAGCAGTTCTTC CASSFFIGNEQFF
few TRBJ1-3 - TRBV11-2 TGTGCCAGCAGTTCACAGGGATACTCTGGAAACACCATATATTTT CASSSQGYSGNTIYF
few TRBJ2-1 - TRBV10-3 TGTGCCATCAGTGGGAGTGGGGCAGTCCCCCAAGAAACGAGCTCCTACAATGAGCAGTTCTTC CAISGSGAVPQETSSYNEQFF
few TRBJ2-1 TRBD1 TRBV9 TGTGCCAGCAGCGAAGACAGGGGCCGTTCAAATGAGCAGTTCTTC CASSEDRGRSNEQFF
few TRBJ2-7 - TRBV19 TGTGCCAGTAGCCCCTCGTGGAGGGTTAGCTCCTACGAGCAGTACTTC CASSPSWRVSSYEQYF
- TRBJ2-5 - TRBV11-2 TGTGCCAGCAGCTTATCACCGGTCCAACAAGAGACCCAGTACTTC CASSLSPVQQETQYF
- TRBJ1-1 - TRBV6-6 TGTGCCAGCAGTTATTTGGGGAACACTGAAGCTTTCTTT CASSYLGNTEAFF
- TRBJ2-7 - TRBV7-2 TGTGCCAGCAGCTTAGATTTTGGTTTGGCATTTCGGTACGAGCAGTACTTC CASSLDFGLAFRYEQYF
few TRBJ2-5 - TRBV6-7 TGTGCCAGCAGTTACTGTTCGGGGGCCATGTACCAAGAGACCCAGTACTTC CASSYCSGAMYQETQYF
- TRBJ2-2 TRBD1 TRBV23-1 TGCGCCAGCAGTCAATCGAGGGACAGGGTAATGTACACCGGGGAGCTGTTTTTT CASSQSRDRVMYTGELFF
few TRBJ1-2 - TRBV4-2 TGTGCCAGCAGCCAAGACTCTACAGGGAGATATGGCTACACCTTC CASSQDSTGRYGYTF
- TRBJ1-1 - TRBV15 TGTGCCACCAGCAGAGATCAGTGGGGAGGAGCTTTCTTT CATSRDQWGGAFF
- TRBJ1-2 - TRBV28 TGTGCCAGCAGTTCCGGGACAAAGTATGGCTACACCTTC CASSSGTKYGYTF
- TRBJ1-5 - TRBV2 TGTGCCAGCAGTCGACTTTATAGCAATCAGCCCCAGCATTTT CASSRLYSNQPQHF
- TRBJ2-1 - TRBV18 TGTGCCAGCTCACCGTACAATGAGCAGTTCTTC CASSPYNEQFF
few TRBJ1-6 TRBD1 TRBV7-9 TGTGCCAGCAGCTTTTCGACAGGGCCGGGTTCACCCCTCCACTTT CASSFSTGPGSPLHF
few TRBJ2-1 - TRBV7-9 TGTGCTTTACCGGGTCCGGGAACCTACAATGAGCAGTTCTTC CALPGPGTYNEQFF
- TRBJ2-7 TRBD1 TRBV20-1 TGCAGTGCTAGAGGGATCGGGACAGGACAGTTC CSARGIGTGQF
- TRBJ1-1 - TRBV19 TGTGCCAGTAGCCCCATCCGGAACACTGAAGCTTTCTTT CASSPIRNTEAFF
few TRBJ2-1 TRBD1 TRBV7-8 TGTGCCAGCAGCCCCCTCGGGACAGGCGACAATGAGCAGTTCTTC CASSPLGTGDNEQFF
- TRBJ1-1 TRBD1 TRBV10-3 TGTGCCATCAGTGAGAGGGGGACAGCCGAAGCTTTCTTT CAISERGTAEAFF
few TRBJ2-7 TRBD1 TRBV7-6 TGTGCCAGCAGCCCGGGACAGCCGTACGAGCAGTACTTC CASSPGQPYEQYF
- TRBJ1-2 TRBD1 TRBV5-1 TGCGCCAGCAGCCCTGACAGGGATGGCTACACCTTC CASSPDRDGYTF
- TRBJ1-1 - TRBV7-9 TGTGCCAGCAGCTTAGAGGGGCATGGCACTGAAGCTTTCTTT CASSLEGHGTEAFF
- TRBJ1-2 TRBD1 TRBV28 TGTGCCAGCAGCCCACAGGGGGCCGGCTATGGCTACACCTTC CASSPQGAGYGYTF
- TRBJ1-3 - TRBV14 TGTGCCAGCAGCCAAGGAGGATCTGGAAACACCATATATTTT CASSQGGSGNTIYF
few TRBJ1-5 - TRBV15 TGTGCCACCAGCAGAGGTGGGTATGGTCAGCCCCAGCATTTT CATSRGGYGQPQHF
- TRBJ1-2 TRBD1 TRBV19 TGTGCCAGTAGTACGGACAGGACGAGTGGCTACACCTTC CASSTDRTSGYTF
few TRBJ2-1 TRBD2 TRBV7-2 TGTGCCAGCAGCTCCCTGACTAGCGGGAGTCTTTACAATGAGCAGTTCTTC CASSSLTSGSLYNEQFF
few TRBJ2-1 - TRBV7-2 TGTGCCAGCAGCTTTAGAAGGACCGCGCGGCACTCCTACAATGAGCAGTTCTTC CASSFRRTARHSYNEQFF
few TRBJ2-7 - TRBV29-1 TGCAGCGTTTCCTCAAGCTACGAGCAGTACTTC CSVSSSYEQYF
few TRBJ1-1 - TRBV20-1 TGCAGTGCCGGGACACCCAAGGCTTTCTTT CSAGTPKAFF
- TRBJ2-7 TRBD1 TRBV28 TGTGCCAGCAGTCTCAGGCGACAGGGTGTCGAGCAGTACTTC CASSLRRQGVEQYF
few TRBJ2-7 - TRBV2 TGTGCCAGCGCGCGGATTTTCCACGAGCAGTACTTC CASARIFHEQYF
few TRBJ2-5 TRBD2 TRBV5-4 TGTGCCATCTCGCCGGGACTAGCGGAGACTGGGACCCAGTACTTC CAISPGLAETGTQYF
few TRBJ1-4 - TRBV4-2 TGTGCCAGCAGTCAATCGGCGGCGGATGAAAAACTGTTTTTT CASSQSAADEKLFF
few TRBJ1-5 - TRBV23-1 TGCGCCAGCAGTCAAACCCCAACGCGAACAGGTAGCAATCAGCCCCAGCATTTT CASSQTPTRTGSNQPQHF
few TRBJ2-3 - TRBV5-4 TGTGCCAGCAGCTTGGAGGTCAGAGATACGCAGTATTTT CASSLEVRDTQYF
few TRBJ2-1 TRBD2 TRBV7-9 TGTGCCAGCAGCACTCCTAGCGGGATAGGGTCCTACAATGAGCAGTTCTTC CASSTPSGIGSYNEQFF
few TRBJ1-1 - TRBV5-4 TGTGCCAGCAGCTCCAAACAGGGAGGTGAGACTGAAGCTTTCTTT CASSSKQGGETEAFF
few TRBJ2-7 TRBD1 TRBV7-6 TGTGCCAGCAGCTTTACGCCCAACAGGGGGCTGGGTTCCTACGAGCAGTACTTC CASSFTPNRGLGSYEQYF
- TRBJ2-1 TRBD2 TRBV7-2 TGTGCCAGCAGCTTAATAGCGGGAGGATACAATGAGCAGTTCTTC CASSLIAGGYNEQFF
few TRBJ2-3 - TRBV28 TGTGCCAGCAGCAAACATTTCTTCCAGACAGTGGAAGCCGCTGGCACAGATACGCAGTATTTT CASSKHFFQTVEAAGTDTQYF
- TRBJ2-3 - TRBV5-4 TGTGCCAGCAGCTTGCTTATTGCAGGGTACACAGATACGCAGTATTTT CASSLLIAGYTDTQYF
many TRBJ2-5 TRBD2 TRBV7-2 TGTGCCAGCAGCTCCGGGACTAGACGTCAGGAGACCCAGTACTTC CASSSGTRRQETQYF